Each of the 9 T cell receptor beta chains below was sequenced from the same sample in a study of OX40 agonist ivuxolimab in advanced cancers. Assay used: immunoSEQ multiplex PCR; TCRdb lists only in-frame clones, some missing. The profile shows under 75,000 clones, 80% to 95% of them singletons. The material was CD4+ or CD8+ T cells sorted from blood, obtained in a trial of the OX40 agonist ivuxolimab. The receptors come from an adult with an advanced solid tumor such as melanoma, head and neck, liver or kidney cancer.

This clone appeared a few times. The rearrangement uses TRBV4-1 and TRBJ1-1; D unclear. The V gene lost 4 bases and the J gene lost 2 bases, with 11 bases spanning the gap. Germline V gene data show CDR1 as MGHRA and CDR2 as YSYEKL. The CDR3 length is 14 residues. CDR3 in DNA: TGCGCCAGCAGCCCGAATTGGAGTAACACTGAAGCTTTCTTT. Encoded protein: CASSPNWSNTEAFF.

The chain is built from TRBV28 and TRBJ2-2; the D gene is possibly TRBD2 (6 bases). The CDR3 consists of 17 residues. V dropped 1 base and J dropped 4 bases, with 16 bases sitting between them. CDR1 is MDHEN, CDR2 SYDVKM, per germline. The CDR3 region is CASSLFEGAGFTGELFF. The CDR3, as DNA: TGTGCCAGCAGTTTATTTGAGGGTGCGGGATTCACCGGGGAGCTGTTTTTT.

This clone was picked up one time. This sequence joins TRBV28 and TRBJ2-3; 9 nucleotides align to TRBD2. V shed 1 base and J 5 bases; nucleotides not matched to a gene: 4. CDR1 MDHEN and CDR2 SYDVKM come from the germline V gene. The length of the CDR3 is 15 residues. CDR3 sequence: CASSLSLAGLDTQYF. CDR3 coding DNA: TGTGCCAGCAGTTTATCCCTAGCGGGGTTAGATACGCAGTATTTT.

The chain employs TRBV5-4 and TRBJ2-3, with D possibly called TRBD1 or TRBD2 (6 bases each). Germline values: CDR1 SGHNT, CDR2 YYREEE (reference sequence). This CDR3 is built from 16 residues. The V end was cut by 5 bases, the J end by 2 bases, with 18 bases between. CDR3 sequence: CASRSAGLGATDTQYF. The CDR3 nucleotides read TGTGCCAGCAGATCCGCGGGGCTGGGGGCCACAGATACGCAGTATTTT.

This clone was counted only a few times. The chain employs TRBV13 and TRBJ1-2; 7 bases map to TRBD1. This CDR3 spans 15 amino acids. Unmatched junction bases numbered 9, after V lost 4 bases and J lost 4 bases. Germline V gene sequence: CDR1 PRHDT, CDR2 FYEKMQ (reference sequence). The CDR3 reads CASSWGTGVPYGYTF. The CDR3 DNA is TGTGCCAGCAGCTGGGGAACAGGGGTACCCTATGGCTACACCTTC.

V is TRBV27 and J is TRBJ1-5; no firm D call. From germline, CDR1 is MNHEY and CDR2 SMNVEV (reference sequence). There are 15 residues in the CDR3. Trimming took off 4 bases at V and 0 bases at J, with 10 bases between the two ends. The CDR3 spells CASSSSGYSNQPQHF. Here the CDR3 DNA reads TGTGCCAGCAGTTCCTCGGGTTATAGCAATCAGCCCCAGCATTTT.

The V and J genes are TRBV29-1 and TRBJ2-2; D may correspond to TRBD1 or TRBD2 (6 bases each). Germline V gene lookup returns CDR1 SQVTM and CDR2 ANQGSEA. V lost 4 bases, J lost 1 base, and 13 bases lay in between. This CDR3 comprises 15 residues. CDR3 in amino acids: CSVVLGGENTGELFF. Here the CDR3 DNA reads TGCAGCGTTGTGCTGGGGGGCGAGAACACCGGGGAGCTGTTTTTT.

CDR3 in DNA: TGTGCCAGCAGTGAGGGATTCGGAGAAGAGACCCAGTACTTC. Translation: CASSEGFGEETQYF. This sequence joins TRBV6-4 and TRBJ2-5; D gene uncertain. V lost 3 bases and J 3 bases, leaving 11 bases between the germline ends. The V gene's germline CDR1 is MRHNA and CDR2 SNTAGT. This CDR3 contains 14 residues.

The rearrangement uses TRBV13 and TRBJ2-7; 9 bases line up with TRBD1. The CDR3 length is 14 residues. V dropped 4 bases and J dropped 4; count of bases not matched to a gene: 5. The germline V gene encodes CDR1 PRHDT and CDR2 FYEKMQ (reference sequence). The CDR3 nucleotides are TGTGCCAGCAGCTGGACAGGGGATGGGTACGAGCAGTACTTC. Its translation: CASSWTGDGYEQYF.